This TCR beta chain was retrieved from a study of graft-versus-host responses after intestinal transplantation. The protocol was immunoSEQ multiplex PCR, while the TCRdb copy is restricted to in-frame clones and leaves out a portion. Of 65,000 to 85,000 clones in the sample, roughly 92% were seen once. Findings and caveats of the study: Recipient marrow held GvH clones, some first seen in ileum or blood. Elevated graft-versus-host to host-versus-graft clonal ratios in allografts were recorded for patients with graft-donor T cell macrochimerism.

The CDR3 is 16 residues long. The V and J ends lost 2 bases and 4 bases, in that order; junction bases with no gene match: 5. Per germline, CDR1 ENHRY and CDR2 SYGVKD. To note about this clone: Its antigen remains unidentified.

The sample consisted of bone marrow, taken 734 days after intestinal transplantation. The chain uses TRBV10-3 and TRBJ2-2, with 9 bases lining up with TRBD2. The sequence derives from a human patient who received an intestinal transplant, so some T cells may come from the graft donor. As DNA, the CDR3 is TGTGCCATCAGTGAGATTGAACTAGCGGGCACCGGGGAGCTGTTTTTT. Protein product: CAISEIELAGTGELFF.